A selection of T cell receptor beta chains follows, all from one sample in a study of identical twins. TCRdb re-derived calls from the 5' RACE reads in MiXCR, one entry per CDR3 protein. The sample contains 510,000 or so distinct CDR3 sequences, 12% to 15% of which appear only once. These sequences were also reported in another study, on yellow fever vaccine responses in identical twins.

The sequenced material came from CD4+ T cells sorted from blood. Every receptor here comes from a woman aged 18-29 years in good health. Each CDR3 is given with its conserved first and last residue. Not all rows give a size; the values are once, few, many and, for expanded clones, a class.

clone_size,j_call,v_call,cdr3_aa
-,TRBJ2-3,TRBV5-1,CASSPSGGSPSTDTQYF
-,TRBJ1-2,TRBV7-9,CASSFRGTSAGYTF
few,TRBJ1-3,TRBV12-3/TRBV12-4,CASSSSDRIHSGNTIYF
-,TRBJ1-1,TRBV5-1,CASSSFGRTGGSTEAFF
-,TRBJ2-5,TRBV5-1,CASSLASPSGSKKTQYF
many,TRBJ2-3,TRBV5-1,CASSLVGQSTDTQYF
few,TRBJ2-3,TRBV5-1,CASSLVGSVVSADTQYF
few,TRBJ1-1,TRBV12-3/TRBV12-4,CASRYTTGSRGNIEAFF
-,TRBJ2-7,TRBV20-1,CSAGRTSGFYEQYF
few,TRBJ2-2,TRBV29-1,CSVVFPWGYTGELFF
-,TRBJ2-1,TRBV23-1,CASSPPEGKPNNEQFF
-,TRBJ2-5,TRBV3-1,CASSQGDITRGETQYF
-,TRBJ2-7,TRBV12-3/TRBV12-4,CAFCLRSWGTGVHEQYF
few,TRBJ2-7,TRBV15,CATSPDRGSYEQYF
few,TRBJ2-5,TRBV20-1,CSARGRWGSGTGSGTQYF
once,TRBJ2-2,TRBV5-1,CASSLPQSGGTGELFF
-,TRBJ2-1,TRBV7-8,CASSLALGAGGKNEQFF
few,TRBJ1-5,TRBV10-3,CAITGGLGQPQHF
-,TRBJ2-5,TRBV5-6,CASSLGRSYQETQYF
few,TRBJ2-1,TRBV7-2,CASSLGRRLISYNEQFF
-,TRBJ2-1,TRBV11-2,CASTMTGGTNEQFF
many,TRBJ1-1,TRBV12-3/TRBV12-4,CASSLLTGILNTEAFF
few,TRBJ2-2,TRBV5-1,CASSLAPSGAANTGELFF
-,TRBJ2-5,TRBV5-1,CASSQRGGEETQYF
-,TRBJ2-3,TRBV20-1,CSARRAGGLSTDTQYF
few,TRBJ2-3,TRBV5-1,CASSLATSGPDTQYF
-,TRBJ2-3,TRBV7-2,CASSSDWIATDTQYF
few,TRBJ2-5,TRBV20-1,CSARDLVRTGLQETQYF
-,TRBJ2-7,TRBV12-3/TRBV12-4,CASSPRASGASYEQYF
-,TRBJ2-1,TRBV12-2,CASRLVGLADYPYNEQFF
few,TRBJ2-1,TRBV7-3,CASSITSGGYNEQFF
-,TRBJ2-7,TRBV2,CASSPQGGGSYEQYF
-,TRBJ2-2,TRBV5-1,CASSLEAYGELFF
few,TRBJ2-1,TRBV7-9,CASSSRWGNNEQFF
-,TRBJ1-5,TRBV7-2,CASSLIDRGGNQPQHF
-,TRBJ2-1,TRBV15,CATSRDWGLTYNEQFF
-,TRBJ2-5,TRBV5-1,CASMVIPVGGQETQYF
-,TRBJ2-6,TRBV6-1,CASSEGGGSEANVLTF
few,TRBJ2-1,TRBV5-1,CASSWQGEGNEQFF
-,TRBJ2-3,TRBV7-9,CASSLVVSTYTQYF
-,TRBJ2-1,TRBV20-1,CSARKTGAYNEQFF
-,TRBJ2-5,TRBV5-1,CASSLGSSGAETQYF
few,TRBJ2-2,TRBV7-6,CASSSSQFGELFF